The sequence of this T cell receptor beta chain was determined in a study of blood T cell repertoires in COVID-19. Overall study: Sample material is recorded as cDNA or gDNA derived from T cells, B-cell-depleted T cells, or PBMCs.

This clone was counted between two and nine times. Assay used: immunoSEQ multiplex PCR; TCRdb lists only in-frame clones, some missing. The sample shows more than 40,000 clones, 90% of them seen only once. The CDR3 has 16 residues. Losses at the gene ends were 5 bases for V and 1 base for J; bases not matched to a gene: 8. Germline CDR1 is SGHDN and CDR2 is FVKESK. This clonotype originated in a man aged 65 to 85 with acute or convalescent COVID-19. The rearrangement links TRBV14 to TRBJ1-1, with 9 bases that match TRBD1. The specimen was peripheral blood. CDR3 bases: TGTGCCAGCAGCGATATTGGGACAGGGAGGAACACTGAAGCTTTCTTT. It encodes CASSDIGTGRNTEAFF.